The present T cell receptor (beta chain) was sequenced within a study of CD8 T cells in ankylosing spondylitis. Whole-study results and caveats: The study looked at matched synovial fluid samples from ankylosing spondylitis patients. Disease-linked clones were reported to be significantly enriched there.

This clonotype was picked up one time. Its antigen is unidentified. The CDR3 totals 15 residues. Germline-derived CDR1 and CDR2 are SGHAT and FQNNGV. V shed 7 bases and J 5 bases; nucleotides not matched to a gene: 10. In TCRdb, the 5' RACE reads were re-called with MiXCR into one record per CDR3 protein. The sample includes under 300,000 distinct CDR3 sequences, more than 15% of them seen just once. The chain combines TRBV11-2 with TRBJ1-1; 10 nucleotides align to TRBD1. The sequence was collected from a male donor with ankylosing spondylitis or in good health (not recorded which). The sequencing input was blood, either unsorted or a sorted T cell fraction (not recorded which). Here the CDR3 DNA reads TGTGCCAGCAAGGGACAGGGGATAGGAACGACTGAAGCTTTCTTT. Protein sequence: CASKGQGIGTTEAFF.